A single sample gave rise to the 15 T cell receptor beta chains below, sequenced in a study of T cells in tumors after PD-1 blockade. Sequencing used immunoSEQ multiplex PCR; TCRdb keeps in-frame clones, though not all of them. The repertoire includes 23,000 or so clones, roughly 82% of them detected once, and 10% to 15% sits in the top ten. Sequenced here: PBMCs, sampled after anti-PD-1 treatment. The receptors were gathered from a human donor with basal cell carcinoma.

The chain links TRBV6-5 to TRBJ2-4, with D perhaps matching TRBD2 (5 bases). The ends were cut back, 6 bases at V and 0 bases at J, with 9 bases in the middle. The CDR3 contains 14 residues. The V gene's germline CDR1 is MNHEY and CDR2 SVGAGI. In DNA, the CDR3 is TGTGCCAGCAGGGTGGACTTAGCCAAAAACATTCAGTACTTC. Its protein product is CASRVDLAKNIQYF.

This clone was counted only a few times. V is TRBV19 and J is TRBJ2-2, with TRBD1 identical over 8 bases. The CDR3 consists of 14 residues. V shed 4 bases, J shed 4 bases, and the junction held 2 bases outside the gene matches. Germline V CDR1 and CDR2: LNHDA, SQIVND (reference sequence). DNA of the CDR3: TGTGCCAGTAGTAGCAGGGGGCGCACCGGGGAGCTGTTTTTT. This codes for CASSSRGRTGELFF.

A note on this clone: The sample contains more than one DNA sequence encoding this CDR3. This CDR3 reads CASRRDRDTGELFF. The CDR3 DNA reads as TGTGCCAGCAGACGGGACAGGGATACCGGGGAGCTGTTTTTT. The rearrangement links TRBV6-5 to TRBJ2-2, with TRBD1 identical over 9 bases. The CDR3 contains 14 residues. J gave up 5 bases and V 6 bases, and 4 bases lay outside the gene matches. Germline V gene sequence: CDR1 MNHEY, CDR2 SVGAGI.

The chain is built from TRBV5-6 and TRBJ2-1, with 12 bases lining up with TRBD2. CDR1 is SGHDT and CDR2 is YYEEEE in the germline V gene. This CDR3 is 17 amino acids long. J lost 12 bases, V lost 2 bases, and 15 bases had no gene match. This CDR3 is CASSFDLTGLAGGWQFF. Here the CDR3 DNA reads TGTGCCAGCAGCTTTGATTTAACGGGACTAGCGGGTGGATGGCAGTTCTTC.

The CDR3 sequence: CASRLGQLNTEAFF. CDR3 sequence (DNA): TGTGCCAGCAGACTGGGACAGCTGAACACTGAAGCTTTCTTT. The chain recombines TRBV6-5 with TRBJ1-1; 7 bases are shared with TRBD1. This CDR3 region has 14 residues. Germline V gene lookup returns CDR1 MNHEY and CDR2 SVGAGI. Trimming cost V 6 bases and J 0 bases; bases outside gene matches: 4.

The rearrangement uses TRBV7-3 and TRBJ1-5; D unresolved. The germline CDR1 and CDR2 sequences are SGHTA and FQGTGA. This CDR3 has 14 amino acids. Trimming pared 5 bases from V and 0 bases from J, leaving 8 bases between. The CDR3 DNA is TGTGCCAGCAGCGCTGCATATAGCAATCAGCCCCAGCATTTT. Its protein product is CASSAAYSNQPQHF. Using reference TRBV7-3 and TRBJ1-5 for the parts outside the CDR3, the full variable domain is GAGVSQTPSNKVTEKGKYVELRCDPISGHTALYWYRQSLGQGPEFLIYFQGTGAADDSGLPNDRFFAVRPEGSVSTLKIQRTERGDSAVYLCASSAAYSNQPQHFGDGTRLSIL.

This clone is medium-sized (0.01 to 0.1%) within its sample. The gene calls are TRBV3-1 (or the pseudogene TRBV3-2) and TRBJ1-6; D is ambiguous. V gave up 2 bases and J gave up 10 bases, with 6 bases separating them. Per germline, CDR1 LGHDT and CDR2 YNNKEL (reference sequence). The CDR3 contains 12 residues. The CDR3 DNA sequence: TGTGCCAGCAGCCAAATGGGGTCACCCCTCCACTTT. Translating gives CASSQMGSPLHF.

This chain uses TRBV5-1 with TRBJ2-5; 11 positions match TRBD2. Trimming removed 4 bases from V and 5 bases from J; junction bases left unmatched: 10. CDR1 and CDR2 (germline): SGHRS, YFSETQ. The CDR3 is 16 amino acids. The CDR3 DNA reads as TGCGCCAGCAGCCCGGGACTAGCGGTGAGATTGGAGACCCAGTACTTC. It specifies CASSPGLAVRLETQYF.

The rearrangement uses TRBV3-1 (or the pseudogene TRBV3-2) and TRBJ2-5; D gene ambiguous. V was shortened by 3 bases and J by 2 bases, with 10 bases between the two germline ends. Germline CDR1 reads LGHDT; CDR2 reads YNNKEL (reference sequence). This CDR3 is built from 14 residues. For the CDR3, the DNA is TGTGCCAGCAGCCATTCGGTCATTCAAGAGACCCAGTACTTC. Translation: CASSHSVIQETQYF.

The chain recombines TRBV5-8 with TRBJ2-5; 10 nucleotides align to TRBD1. With 4 bases clipped from V and 5 bases from J, the junction kept 11 bases outside the gene matches. Germline V gives CDR1 SGHTS, CDR2 YDEGEE. The CDR3 spans 16 residues. This CDR3 reads CASSRTGTGERETQYF. The CDR3 DNA is TGTGCCAGCAGCCGAACCGGGACAGGGGAGCGGGAGACCCAGTACTTC.

This chain uses TRBV2 with TRBJ1-2; 9 bases agree with TRBD1. The CDR3 covers 14 residues. With 6 bases clipped from V and 3 bases from J, the junction kept 5 bases outside the gene matches. The germline V gene has CDR1 SNHLY and CDR2 FYNNEI. The CDR3 protein is CASSNRGLDYGYTF. The CDR3 DNA reads as TGTGCCAGCAGCAACAGGGGGCTTGACTATGGCTACACCTTC.

V is TRBV6-5 and J is TRBJ2-1; TRBD1 aligns across 10 bases. Germline-derived CDR1 and CDR2 are MNHEY and SVGAGI. J lost 7 bases, V lost 6 bases, and 9 bases had no gene match. The CDR3 has 15 residues. CDR3 DNA sequence: TGTGCCAGCAGATCCGGGACAGGGGACTTTAATGAGCAGTTCTTC. Amino acids: CASRSGTGDFNEQFF.

The genes are TRBV9 and TRBJ1-2; TRBD1 might be the D (5 bases). The germline V gene encodes CDR1 SGDLS and CDR2 YYNGEE. V lost 0 bases, J lost 2 bases, and 14 bases lay in between. The CDR3 runs to 16 residues. CDR3 amino acids: CASSVDIGHRNYGYTF. CDR3 nucleotide sequence: TGTGCCAGCAGCGTAGATATTGGACATAGGAACTATGGCTACACCTTC.

This clone was detected once. This chain links TRBV2 with TRBJ2-7, with a weak D call TRBD1 (6 bases). V was pared by 0 bases and J by 3 bases, with 12 bases between. There are 15 residues in the CDR3. CDR1 and CDR2 (germline): SNHLY, FYNNEI. CDR3 nucleotides: TGTGCCAGCAGTGAAGCGCAGGGGATGGTCTACGAGCAGTACTTC. This gives the protein CASSEAQGMVYEQYF.

This sequence joins TRBV5-4 and TRBJ1-5; D is perhaps TRBD1 (5 bases). Trimming took 5 bases from V and 0 from J, leaving 21 bases between them. Germline V gene sequence: CDR1 SGHNT, CDR2 YYREEE (reference sequence). This CDR3 has 18 amino acids. In nucleotides, the CDR3 is TGTGCCAGCAGATCCCGCGTGTCAGGGAGCCATAGCAATCAGCCCCAGCATTTT. Translating gives CASRSRVSGSHSNQPQHF.